The 27 T cell receptor beta chains presented below share a single source sample, sequenced in a study of human T cells and chemical hapten exposure. MiXCR was run by TCRdb on the RACE reads, yielding one entry per CDR3 protein. The table lists 240,000 or so distinct CDR3 sequences, around 9.3% of them singletons. Documented time point: pre-sensitization, week 0. Treatment here: therapeutic diphenylcyclopropenone sensitization with weekly scalp DPC. Sequencing was performed on whole blood, taken in connection with sensitization to the hapten diphenylcyclopropenone (DPC). These receptors were obtained from a woman aged 40 to 50 with alopecia areata. Some clones in this sample may be carry-over from other donors' samples.

This clonotype was detected many times. V usage is TRBV4-3 and J usage is TRBJ2-5; 10 bases map to TRBD2. The CDR3 is made up of 17 amino acids. CDR1 and CDR2 from the germline V gene are LGHNA and YSLEER. The V and J ends lost 0 bases and 4 bases, in that order; junction bases with no gene match: 8. The CDR3 bases are TGCGCCAGCAGCCAAGATGGGCTAGCGGGAGCAGGAGAGACCCAGTACTTC. It codes for CASSQDGLAGAGETQYF.

The J gene is TRBJ2-1, the V gene TRBV2; 13 bases fit TRBD2. The CDR3 runs 18 residues. Per the germline V gene, CDR1 is SNHLY and CDR2 is FYNNEI. Trimming took 8 bases from V and 4 from J; bases not matched to a gene: 14. The CDR3 spells CASGPLRLAGGRYNEQFF. CDR3 DNA sequence: TGTGCCAGCGGGCCGCTGAGACTAGCGGGAGGCCGATACAATGAGCAGTTCTTC.

This clonotype appeared many times. The V call is TRBV9, the J call TRBJ1-1; TRBD1 agrees at 7 bases. CDR1 SGDLS and CDR2 YYNGEE come from the germline V gene. The CDR3 totals 15 residues. V dropped 2 bases and J dropped 4; count of bases not matched to a gene: 8. CDR3 in DNA: TGTGCCAGCAGCGTTAGGCCCCAGGGGGGCACTGAAGCTTTCTTT. It specifies CASSVRPQGGTEAFF.

The chain recombines TRBV6-6 with TRBJ1-5, with no clear D. Germline CDR1 and CDR2: MNHNY and SVGAGI (reference sequence). V lost 2 bases to trimming and J lost 12 bases, with 8 bases between them. This CDR3 comprises 11 residues. This CDR3 reads CASSYVGIQHF. CDR3 nucleotides: TGTGCCAGCAGTTACGTCGGGATCCAGCATTTT.

The chain employs TRBV29-1 and TRBJ2-3; D not resolved. Germline lookup yields CDR1 SQVTM and CDR2 ANQGSEA. The V end lost 4 bases, the J end lost 4 bases, and 15 bases lay between the germline ends. This CDR3 region has 14 residues. The CDR3 protein is CSVVPAAQADTQYF. CDR3 DNA: TGCAGCGTTGTGCCCGCCGCTCAGGCAGATACGCAGTATTTT.

J is TRBJ2-1 and V is TRBV7-8; 8 bases are shared with TRBD2. CDR3 length equals 16 residues. V trimming: 6 bases; J trimming: 0 bases; junction bases outside the gene matches: 7. Germline V CDR1 and CDR2: SGHVS, FQNEAQ. DNA for the CDR3: TGTGCCAGCAGTTTTAGCGGGAAAAGCTCCTACAATGAGCAGTTCTTC. Protein product: CASSFSGKSSYNEQFF. Combining the CDR3 with reference TRBV7-8 and TRBJ2-1 gives the whole variable domain GAGVSQSPRYKVAKRGQDVALRCDPISGHVSLFWYQQALGQGPEFLTYFQNEAQLDKSGLPSDRFFAERPEGSVSTLKIQRTQQEDSAVYLCASSFSGKSSYNEQFFGPGTRLTVL.

Only a few counts were recorded for this clonotype. The chain recombines TRBV7-8 with TRBJ2-1; 8 positions agree with TRBD2. The germline gives CDR1 SGHVS, CDR2 FQNEAQ. V lost 1 base, J lost 3 bases, and 5 bases stayed unmatched. The CDR3 length is 16 residues. CDR3 in DNA: TGTGCCAGCAGCTTAGGCGGCAGCGGGAGCTACAATGAGCAGTTCTTC. Translating it yields CASSLGGSGSYNEQFF.

V and J are TRBV11-2 and TRBJ2-5, with TRBD2 identical over 10 bases. Germline assignment: CDR1 SGHAT and CDR2 FQNNGV. Germline trimming cut 5 bases from V and 5 bases from J; bases unmatched to any gene: 5. This CDR3 region has 14 residues. CDR3 residues: CASSQGLASETQYF. The CDR3 DNA is TGTGCCAGCAGCCAGGGACTAGCGTCGGAGACCCAGTACTTC.

In this sample, this clonotype turned up a few times. V gene TRBV5-1 combines with J gene TRBJ2-3, with 9 bases identical to TRBD1. In germline, CDR1 is SGHRS, CDR2 YFSETQ. With V trimmed by 6 bases and J by 2 bases, 7 bases remained unmatched. The CDR3 sequence is 15 residues long. CDR3 sequence (DNA): TGCGCCAGCAACCCGACAGGGGGACACACAGATACGCAGTATTTT. Translating it yields CASNPTGGHTDTQYF.

The gene calls are TRBV4-2 and TRBJ2-7; D not certain. V was shortened by 4 bases and J by 6 bases, with 16 bases between the two germline ends. The CDR3 has 14 amino acids. The germline V gene encodes CDR1 LGHNA and CDR2 YNFKEQ. The CDR3 region is CASSRPNKGAEQYF. CDR3 bases: TGTGCCAGCAGCCGACCCAATAAGGGTGCCGAGCAGTACTTC.

The V call is TRBV12-3 or TRBV12-4, the J call TRBJ1-6; TRBD1 is a possible D gene (5 bases). CDR3 length equals 14 residues. V was clipped by 4 bases and J by 7 bases, with 11 bases between them. The CDR3, as DNA: TGTGCCAGCAGTTCATGGGGGTTCAATTCACCCCTCCACTTT. This translates into CASSSWGFNSPLHF.

The chain carries TRBV28 and TRBJ1-1, with TRBD1 identical over 10 bases. CDR3 length: 17 residues. Germline trimming cut 5 bases from V and 1 base from J; bases unmatched to any gene: 10. Germline V gives CDR1 MDHEN, CDR2 SYDVKM. CDR3 residues: CASSVRTGGPKNTEAFF. The DNA of the CDR3 is TGTGCCAGCAGTGTACGGACAGGGGGACCAAAGAACACTGAAGCTTTCTTT.

The V call is TRBV19, the J call TRBJ2-7, with TRBD1 as a possible D gene (5 bases). Germline assignment: CDR1 LNHDA and CDR2 SQIVND (reference sequence). CDR3 length equals 15 residues. V was cut by 1 base and J by 5 bases, with 15 bases left in between. The chain's CDR3 is CASSIAQGAQNEQYF. The CDR3 bases are TGTGCCAGTAGTATAGCACAAGGGGCCCAAAACGAGCAGTACTTC.

This chain links TRBV6-1 with TRBJ1-6; 7 nucleotides align to TRBD1. The CDR3 sequence is 14 residues long. Germline assignment: CDR1 MNHNS and CDR2 SASEGT. The trim removed 6 bases at V and 6 bases at J, leaving 5 bases unmatched. The CDR3: CASRAGTVNSPLHF. For the CDR3, the DNA is TGTGCCAGCAGAGCTGGGACAGTTAATTCACCCCTCCACTTT.

A few counts support this clonotype. This sequence joins TRBV27 and TRBJ2-7, with 8 bases matching TRBD1. J lost 1 base, V lost 4 bases, and 3 bases had no gene match. Germline loops: CDR1 MNHEY, CDR2 SMNVEV (reference sequence). The CDR3 has 14 amino acids. CDR3 amino acids: CASSYRTGSYEQYF. The CDR3 bases are TGTGCCAGCAGTTATAGGACAGGGTCCTACGAGCAGTACTTC.

The table lists this clonotype with many counts. CDR3 bases: TGCGCCAGCAGCTTGGGACAGGTCGGGGAGCAGTACTTC. As protein: CASSLGQVGEQYF. The V gene is TRBV5-1, the J gene TRBJ2-7; maybe TRBD1 (6 bases). Germline CDR1 SGHRS, CDR2 YFSETQ. The CDR3 covers 13 residues. The ends were cut back, 0 bases at V and 7 bases at J, with 11 bases in the middle.

The chain is built from TRBV9 and TRBJ2-3; 7 bases map to TRBD1. The germline CDR1 and CDR2 sequences are SGDLS and YYNGEE. V was pared by 3 bases and J by 3 bases, with 10 bases of the junction left unmatched. The CDR3 extends over 16 amino acids. In nucleotides, the CDR3 is TGTGCCAGCAGCGCCGGGACAGCCCCAGGGACAGATACGCAGTATTTT. Residues: CASSAGTAPGTDTQYF.

This clonotype came up many times. The chain couples TRBV12-3 or TRBV12-4 to TRBJ2-5; TRBD1 aligns across 9 bases. Trimming took 6 bases from V and 1 from J; bases not matched to a gene: 3. This CDR3 is 14 amino acids long. The chain's CDR3 is CASSIQGAQETQYF. In DNA form, the CDR3 reads TGTGCCAGCAGCATACAGGGGGCCCAAGAGACCCAGTACTTC.

This clonotype was seen a handful of times. This chain connects TRBV6-5 to TRBJ2-5; D possibly matches TRBD1 or TRBD2 (5 bases each). The CDR3 covers 16 residues. Deletions cut 6 bases from V and 2 bases from J, with 19 bases between. Germline V gives CDR1 MNHEY, CDR2 SVGAGI. The chain's CDR3 is CASSRGRAAVQETQYF. CDR3 DNA sequence: TGTGCCAGCAGCCGGGGACGGGCGGCAGTTCAAGAGACCCAGTACTTC.

This rearrangement joins TRBV7-2 to TRBJ2-1, with 8 bases aligning to TRBD1. The CDR3 has 14 amino acids. Germline CDR1 reads SGHTA; CDR2 reads FQGNSA. V was clipped by 5 bases and J by 9 bases; unmatched bases: 9. For the CDR3, the DNA is TGTGCCAGCAGCCTCCAGCCTGGGACAGGTGAGCAGTTCTTC. This sequence encodes CASSLQPGTGEQFF.

The V gene is TRBV30, the J gene TRBJ1-1, with TRBD1 as a possible D gene (6 bases). The CDR3 totals 13 residues. Germline CDR1 and CDR2: GTSNPN and SVGIG (reference sequence). V was cut by 0 bases and J by 5 bases, with 10 bases left in between. The CDR3 reads CAWSVGARTEAFF. The DNA for the CDR3 is TGTGCCTGGAGTGTGGGGGCTCGGACTGAAGCTTTCTTT.

This clonotype came up a few times. This chain uses TRBV28 with TRBJ2-2; unclear D gene. The germline CDR1 and CDR2 sequences are MDHEN and SYDVKM. The V gene lost 5 bases and the J gene lost 0 bases, with 13 bases spanning the gap. CDR3 size: 16 residues. The CDR3 sequence: CASSPLPGSNTGELFF. CDR3 DNA sequence: TGTGCCAGCAGTCCCCTCCCCGGTTCGAACACCGGGGAGCTGTTTTTT.

This clonotype was seen a handful of times. The J gene is TRBJ1-2, the V gene TRBV2, with D possibly TRBD1 on 5 matching bases. V was trimmed by 4 bases and J by 5 bases, leaving 20 bases between them. CDR3 length equals 16 residues. Per germline, CDR1 SNHLY and CDR2 FYNNEI. The CDR3 is CASSVGRQAKLYGYTF. CDR3 coding DNA: TGTGCCAGCAGTGTGGGGCGACAAGCCAAACTATATGGCTACACCTTC. The entire variable domain, with the rest obtained from reference TRBV2 and TRBJ1-2, is as follows: EPEVTQTPSHQVTQMGQEVILRCVPISNHLYFYWYRQILGQKVEFLVSFYNNEISEKSEIFDDQFSVERPDGSNFTLKIRSTKLEDSAMYFCASSVGRQAKLYGYTFGSGTRLTVV.

This clonotype appeared a few times. The chain employs TRBV6-2 or TRBV6-3 and TRBJ2-7; possible D gene TRBD1, 6 bases. The CDR3 covers 16 residues. V was clipped by 0 bases and J by 2 bases, with 14 bases between them. Germline assignment: CDR1 MNHEY and CDR2 SVGEGT. DNA of the CDR3: TGTGCCAGCAGTTACTCCTTTGGACAGCTAACCTACGAGCAGTACTTC. Protein product: CASSYSFGQLTYEQYF.

This clonotype appeared a few times. This chain uses TRBV14 with TRBJ1-1, with unresolved D. Germline-derived CDR1 and CDR2 are SGHDN and FVKESK. Trimming cost V 1 base and J 5 bases, with 14 bases left between them. The CDR3 spans 15 residues. CDR3 nucleotide sequence: TGTGCCAGCAGCCAAGCTAGAAGGGTAAGGACTGAAGCTTTCTTT. Its translation: CASSQARRVRTEAFF. Drawing the rest from reference TRBV14 and TRBJ1-1, the complete variable domain is EAGVTQFPSHSVIEKGQTVTLRCDPISGHDNLYWYRRVMGKEIKFLLHFVKESKQDESGMPNNRFLAERTGGTYSTLKVQPAELEDSGVYFCASSQARRVRTEAFFGQGTRLTVV.

The chain combines TRBV18 with TRBJ2-2; TRBD2 matches 13 bases. Looked up from germline, CDR1 is KGHSH and CDR2 is LQKENI. CDR3 length: 17 amino acids. Trimming at V came to 2 bases and at J to 5 bases, leaving 5 bases not matched to a gene. Here the CDR3 DNA reads TGTGCCAGCTCACCAGCGGGACTAGCGGGAAGGACCGGGGAGCTGTTTTTT. This sequence encodes CASSPAGLAGRTGELFF.

This clonotype was counted at least ten times. The chain joins TRBV7-2 to TRBJ1-2; D is undetermined. The germline CDR1 and CDR2 sequences are SGHTA and FQGNSA. The V and J ends lost 5 bases and 4 bases respectively, with 14 bases between them. This CDR3 has 14 residues. CDR3: CASSPDAPIYGYTF. The CDR3, as DNA: TGTGCCAGCAGCCCGGACGCCCCGATCTATGGCTACACCTTC.